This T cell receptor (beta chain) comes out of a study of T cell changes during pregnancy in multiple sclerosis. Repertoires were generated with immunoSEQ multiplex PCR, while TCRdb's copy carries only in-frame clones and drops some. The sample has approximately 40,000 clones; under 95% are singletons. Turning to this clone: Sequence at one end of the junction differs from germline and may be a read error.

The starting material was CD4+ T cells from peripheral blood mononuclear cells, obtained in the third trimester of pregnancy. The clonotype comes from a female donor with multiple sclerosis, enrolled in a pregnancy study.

CDR3 sequence reads: CASSLSQGAGNEQFF. The CDR3 nucleotides read TGTGCTAGCAGCTTAAGCCAGGGGGCCGGCAATGAGCAGTTCTTC. The chain joins TRBV7-7 to TRBJ2-1; TRBD1 matches at 8 bases. This CDR3 has 15 residues. Germline-derived CDR1 and CDR2 are SSHAT and FNYEAQ (reference sequence).